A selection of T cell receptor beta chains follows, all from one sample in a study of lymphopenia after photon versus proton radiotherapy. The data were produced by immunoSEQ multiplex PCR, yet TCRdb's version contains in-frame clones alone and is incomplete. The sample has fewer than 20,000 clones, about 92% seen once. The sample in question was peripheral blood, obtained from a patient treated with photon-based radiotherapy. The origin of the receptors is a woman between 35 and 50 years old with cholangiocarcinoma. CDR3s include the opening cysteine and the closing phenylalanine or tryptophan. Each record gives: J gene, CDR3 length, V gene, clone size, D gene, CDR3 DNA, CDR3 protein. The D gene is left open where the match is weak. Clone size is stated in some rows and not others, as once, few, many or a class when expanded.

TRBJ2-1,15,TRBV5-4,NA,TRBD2,TGTGCCAGCAGCTCTATAGCGGGGGGGCCTGATGAGCAGTTCTTC,CASSSIAGGPDEQFF
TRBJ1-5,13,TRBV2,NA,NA,TGTGCCAGCACCTCAGAGGGCAATCAGCCCCAGCATTTT,CASTSEGNQPQHF
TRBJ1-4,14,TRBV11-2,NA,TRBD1,TGTGCCAGCAGCCACCGGGACAGGCCAGAAAAACTGTTTTTT,CASSHRDRPEKLFF
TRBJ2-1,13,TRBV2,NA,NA,TGTGCCACCGCAGGGCAGGGCTACAATGAGCAGTTCTTC,CATAGQGYNEQFF
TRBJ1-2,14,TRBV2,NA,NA,TGTGCCAGCAGTGCATATATCGGGAACTATGGCTACACCTTC,CASSAYIGNYGYTF
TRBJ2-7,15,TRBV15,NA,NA,TGTGCCACCAGCAGTCGACTAGATAGATTCTACGAGCAGTACTTC,CATSSRLDRFYEQYF
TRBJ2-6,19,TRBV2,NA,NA,TGTGCCAGCAGGGGGGGACAGCTCGACGACCCCTTCGGGGCCAACGTCCTGACTTTC,CASRGGQLDDPFGANVLTF
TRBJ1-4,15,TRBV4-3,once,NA,TGCGCCAGCAGCCAAGATATGGGGCCCCAGGGAAAACTGTTTTTT,CASSQDMGPQGKLFF
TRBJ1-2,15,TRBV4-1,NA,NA,TGCGCCAGCAGCCCTCGAGCGGGAATCGGCTATGGCTACACCTTC,CASSPRAGIGYGYTF
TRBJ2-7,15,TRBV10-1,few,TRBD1,TGCGCCAGCAGTGAGGGACAGGGTGTTGATTACGAGCAGTACTTC,CASSEGQGVDYEQYF
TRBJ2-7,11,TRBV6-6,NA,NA,TGTGCCATTTCCATGGGCGGGCAGCAGTACTTC,CAISMGGQQYF
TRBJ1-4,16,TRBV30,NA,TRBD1,TGTGCCTGGACCCGGGGAACAGGACAGGGAAATGAAAAACTGTTTTTT,CAWTRGTGQGNEKLFF
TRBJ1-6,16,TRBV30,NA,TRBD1,TGTGCCGGGGCCTCTTGGACAGGGAGTTTGAATTCACCCCTCCACTTT,CAGASWTGSLNSPLHF
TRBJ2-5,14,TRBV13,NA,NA,TGTGCCAGCAGCTCAGGGGCTTCAGAAGAGACCCAGTACTTC,CASSSGASEETQYF
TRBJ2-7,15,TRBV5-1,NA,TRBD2,TGCGCCAGCAGCCCCCAAGGCGGGGGAACCTACGAGCAGTACTTC,CASSPQGGGTYEQYF